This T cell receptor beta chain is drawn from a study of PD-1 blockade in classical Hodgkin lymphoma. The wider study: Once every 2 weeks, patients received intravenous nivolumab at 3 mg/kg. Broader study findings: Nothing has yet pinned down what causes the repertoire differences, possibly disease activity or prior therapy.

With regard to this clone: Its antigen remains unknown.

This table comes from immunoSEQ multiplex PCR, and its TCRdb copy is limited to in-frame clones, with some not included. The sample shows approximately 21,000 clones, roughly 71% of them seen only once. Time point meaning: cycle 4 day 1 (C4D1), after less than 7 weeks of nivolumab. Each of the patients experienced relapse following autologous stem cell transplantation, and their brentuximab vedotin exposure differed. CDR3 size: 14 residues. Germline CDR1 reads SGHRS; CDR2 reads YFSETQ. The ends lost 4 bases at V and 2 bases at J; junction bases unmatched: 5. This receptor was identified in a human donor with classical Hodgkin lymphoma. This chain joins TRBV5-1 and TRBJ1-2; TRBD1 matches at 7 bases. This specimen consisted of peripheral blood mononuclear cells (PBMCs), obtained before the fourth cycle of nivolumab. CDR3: CASSGQGGNYGYTF. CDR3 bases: TGCGCCAGCAGCGGGCAGGGGGGGAACTATGGCTACACCTTC.